The 21 T cell receptor beta chains below were found in one sample sequenced in a study of blood T cell repertoires in COVID-19. Profiling relied on immunoSEQ multiplex PCR, and the TCRdb table lists in-frame clones only, not all of them. The table has 130,000 to 150,000 clones, about nine tenths seen once. The sample taken for sequencing was peripheral blood. The receptor set was obtained from a man aged 50-60 years who had recovered from COVID-19.

The chain recombines TRBV4-1 with TRBJ1-5, with TRBD1 as a possible D gene (6 bases). CDR1 MGHRA and CDR2 YSYEKL come from the germline V gene. The CDR3 extends over 16 amino acids. V dropped 3 bases and J dropped 5 bases, with 17 bases sitting between them. Written as DNA, the CDR3 is TGCGCCAGCAGCCAGCAACCTGGGGCAGGGGATCAGCCCCAGCATTTT. Translation gives CASSQQPGAGDQPQHF.

The chain has TRBV5-1 and TRBJ1-1; 7 positions match TRBD1. The germline gives CDR1 SGHRS, CDR2 YFSETQ. V dropped 4 bases and J dropped 0; count of bases not matched to a gene: 3. The CDR3 runs to 14 residues. The CDR3 nucleotides read TGCGCCAGCAGCCAGGGACAGATGAACACTGAAGCTTTCTTT. This encodes CASSQGQMNTEAFF.

The chain uses TRBV19 and TRBJ2-3; no firm D call. The germline V gene has CDR1 LNHDA and CDR2 SQIVND (reference sequence). Trimming stripped 8 bases from V and 5 bases from J, with 11 bases between. The CDR3 spans 12 residues. The DNA of the CDR3 is TGTGCCAGTGCCCAAGCAAGAGATACGCAGTATTTT. Translation: CASAQARDTQYF.

The V and J genes are TRBV6-2 or TRBV6-3 and TRBJ1-5; no clear D gene. There are 16 residues in the CDR3. Trimming took off 1 base at V and 0 bases at J, with 10 bases between the two ends. Per germline, CDR1 MNHEY and CDR2 SVGEGT. The CDR3 loop reads CASSYLWQASNQPQHF. CDR3 DNA sequence: TGTGCCAGCAGTTACTTATGGCAGGCTAGCAATCAGCCCCAGCATTTT.

As to this clone: The identical CDR3 is also encoded by other nucleotide sequences in the sample. This chain joins TRBV5-1 and TRBJ2-7; 9 nucleotides agree with TRBD2. Per the germline V gene, CDR1 is SGHRS and CDR2 is YFSETQ. The CDR3 loop spans 13 amino acids. After removal of 1 base from V and 4 bases from J, the junction contained 0 bases not matched to a gene. The CDR3: CASSLTSGYEQYF. DNA of the CDR3: TGCGCCAGCAGCTTGACTAGCGGGTACGAGCAGTACTTC.

V and J are TRBV28 and TRBJ2-3; D is uncertain. Trimming removed 0 bases at V and 2 bases at J, with 12 bases between. CDR1 and CDR2 (germline): MDHEN, SYDVKM. This CDR3 has 16 residues. CDR3 in DNA: TGTGCCAGCAGTTTATGGGCAGGCCCGGACACAGATACGCAGTATTTT. This gives the protein CASSLWAGPDTDTQYF.

The J gene is TRBJ1-4, the V gene TRBV2; D call uncertain. V dropped 1 base and J dropped 7 bases, with 13 bases sitting between them. CDR3 length: 15 residues. Germline V gene sequence: CDR1 SNHLY, CDR2 FYNNEI. The CDR3 loop is CASSEVYQPGEKLFF. In nucleotides, the CDR3 is TGTGCCAGCAGTGAAGTGTATCAACCAGGTGAAAAACTGTTTTTT.

V usage is TRBV4-3 and J usage is TRBJ2-3; 9 nucleotides align to TRBD2. The CDR3 totals 15 residues. Losses at the gene ends were 4 bases for V and 1 base for J; bases not matched to a gene: 3. Per the germline V gene, CDR1 is LGHNA and CDR2 is YSLEER. CDR3 nucleotides: TGCGCCAGCAGCCCCAGGACTAGCGGCACAGATACGCAGTATTTT. Translation gives CASSPRTSGTDTQYF.

The gene calls are TRBV20-1 and TRBJ1-1, with D perhaps matching TRBD1 (6 bases). V dropped 3 bases and J dropped 7 bases, with 15 bases sitting between them. Germline CDR1 DFQATT, CDR2 SNEGSKA (reference sequence). The CDR3 has 13 residues. The CDR3 is CSASNPPGVEAFF. The CDR3 DNA reads TGCAGTGCTAGTAATCCGCCAGGGGTTGAAGCTTTCTTT.

In its sample, this clone was seen a few times. V and J are TRBV14 and TRBJ2-1, with TRBD2 matching over 11 bases. The V gene end was trimmed by 2 bases and the J gene end by 4 bases; junction bases not matched to a gene: 7. The V gene's germline CDR1 is SGHDN and CDR2 FVKESK. The CDR3 has 17 amino acids. The CDR3 DNA sequence: TGTGCCAGCAGCCAAAGTAGCGGGGGGGCCAATTACAATGAGCAGTTCTTC. Encoded protein: CASSQSSGGANYNEQFF.

Worth noting for this clone: This sample also contains other DNA sequences that code for the same CDR3. The V and J genes are TRBV6-2 or TRBV6-3 and TRBJ1-1; the D gene is possibly TRBD1 (6 bases). The length of the CDR3 is 13 residues. Germline loops: CDR1 MNHEY, CDR2 SVGEGT. Trimming removed 0 bases from V and 4 bases from J, with 6 bases in between. The CDR3 DNA is TGTGCCAGCAGTTACTCGACAGGCACTGAAGCTTTCTTT. This gives the protein CASSYSTGTEAFF.

The chain combines TRBV19 with TRBJ1-3, with a tentative D call TRBD1 (5 bases). Germline CDR1 LNHDA, CDR2 SQIVND (reference sequence). The CDR3 covers 15 residues. V shed 1 base and J shed 4 bases, with 11 bases lying between them. In nucleotides, the CDR3 is TGTGCCAGTAGTATAGGAGGAGGGGCCGGAAACACCATATATTTT. This translates into CASSIGGGAGNTIYF.

The rearrangement uses TRBV10-2 and TRBJ1-5; 9 positions match TRBD1. The germline V gene encodes CDR1 WSHSY and CDR2 SAAADI. The CDR3 extends over 14 amino acids. V lost 2 bases, J lost 5 bases, and 1 base stayed unmatched. CDR3: CASSEGQGYQPQHF. For the CDR3, the DNA is TGCGCCAGCAGTGAGGGACAGGGGTATCAGCCCCAGCATTTT.

The chain uses TRBV9 and TRBJ2-3; D not certain. The CDR3 has 13 amino acids. Germline CDR1 is SGDLS and CDR2 is YYNGEE. Trimming removed 3 bases from V and 8 bases from J, with 13 bases in between. The CDR3: CASSDYLLGTQYF. CDR3 DNA sequence: TGTGCCAGCAGCGATTACCTCCTCGGTACGCAGTATTTT.

V gene TRBV4-1 combines with J gene TRBJ1-2, with 7 bases fitting TRBD1. Trimming took 0 bases from V and 0 from J; bases not matched to a gene: 4. The CDR3 has 16 residues. Germline V gene lookup returns CDR1 MGHRA and CDR2 YSYEKL. In DNA form, the CDR3 reads TGCGCCAGCAGCCAAGATGAGGGGACAGCTAACTATGGCTACACCTTC. It translates to CASSQDEGTANYGYTF.

Note on this clone: This same CDR3 is encoded by further DNA sequences in the sample. The V gene is TRBV10-3, the J gene TRBJ1-1; the D gene is possibly TRBD1 (6 bases). The V gene lost 3 bases and the J gene lost 0 bases, with 8 bases spanning the gap. Germline-derived CDR1 and CDR2 are ENHRY and SYGVKD. The CDR3 length is 14 residues. Here the CDR3 reads CAISETGMNTEAFF. CDR3 sequence (DNA): TGTGCCATCAGTGAAACAGGGATGAACACTGAAGCTTTCTTT.

This clone has a single count. The rearrangement links TRBV5-1 to TRBJ2-3; 16 nucleotides agree with TRBD2. Germline assignment: CDR1 SGHRS and CDR2 YFSETQ. The CDR3 contains 21 residues. After removal of 3 bases from V and 0 bases from J, the junction contained 13 bases not matched to a gene. The CDR3 loop reads CASSYSGTSGGARPSTDTQYF. DNA of the CDR3: TGCGCCAGCAGCTACTCTGGGACTAGCGGGGGGGCCCGTCCCAGCACAGATACGCAGTATTTT.

The chain joins TRBV5-4 to TRBJ2-7, with D uncertain. The germline V gene has CDR1 SGHNT and CDR2 YYREEE (reference sequence). V lost 0 bases and J 3 bases, leaving 7 bases between the germline ends. CDR3 size: 13 residues. The CDR3 DNA is TGTGCCAGCAGCTTGGACAGCTACTACGAGCAGTACTTC. This sequence encodes CASSLDSYYEQYF.

The V gene is TRBV5-8, the J gene TRBJ1-2, with D possibly being TRBD1 (5 bases). V gave up 0 bases and J gave up 2 bases, with 17 bases separating them. This CDR3 is 17 amino acids long. CDR1 and CDR2 (germline): SGHTS, YDEGEE. CDR3 nucleotides: TGTGCCAGCAGCTTGGAGACAGAACCAACATGGAACTATGGCTACACCTTC. Encoded protein: CASSLETEPTWNYGYTF. Based on the CDR3 plus reference TRBV5-8 and TRBJ1-2, the full variable domain is EAGVTQSPTHLIKTRGQQATLRCSPISGHTSVYWYQQALGLGLQFLLWYDEGEERNRGNFPPRFSGRQFPNYSSELNVNALELEDSALYLCASSLETEPTWNYGYTFGSGTRLTVV.

This clone was found once. The rearrangement links TRBV4-1 to TRBJ2-7; 11 bases agree with TRBD2. The J segment lost 2 bases and the V segment lost 4 bases, leaving 4 bases of the junction unmatched. Germline CDR1 and CDR2: MGHRA and YSYEKL. This CDR3 has 15 residues. The CDR3 DNA is TGCGCCAGCAGCCTACTAGCGGGGGCTGCCTACGAGCAGTACTTC. Translation gives CASSLLAGAAYEQYF.

CDR3 amino acids: CASSLAGGVGNTIYF. CDR3 sequence (DNA): TGTGCCAGCAGCTTGGCCGGAGGGGTTGGAAACACCATATATTTT. The chain links TRBV5-4 to TRBJ1-3, with D perhaps matching TRBD1 (5 bases). The ends were cut back, 0 bases at V and 3 bases at J, with 10 bases in the middle. The CDR3 covers 15 residues. Germline V gene data show CDR1 as SGHNT and CDR2 as YYREEE (reference sequence).